The entry that follows covers one T cell receptor (beta chain) sequence. The antigen is not known. Libraries were prepared by immunoSEQ multiplex PCR; TCRdb keeps only in-frame clonotypes and omits some of them. The repertoire includes tens of thousands of clones, around 84% of them detected once, and about 2% sits in the top ten. This sample is drawn from a study of OX40 agonist ivuxolimab in advanced cancers. For the study at large: All patients had ivuxolimab intravenously every 2 weeks at 0.01 to 10 mg/kg.

Broader study findings: Patients who responded partially at 0.1-3.0 mg/kg showed clonal expansion ranking among the lowest.

Source: CD4+ or CD8+ T cells sorted from blood, taken in a trial of the OX40 agonist ivuxolimab. The receptor was isolated from an adult with an advanced solid tumor such as melanoma, head and neck, liver or kidney cancer.

CDR3 residues: CASSGGQWETQYF. CDR3 nucleotides: TGTGCCAGCAGCGGCGGACAGTGGGAGACCCAGTACTTC. The genes are TRBV7-7 and TRBJ2-5; possible D gene TRBD1, 6 bases. CDR3 size: 13 residues. The germline V and J ends were trimmed by 5 bases and 5 bases, with 12 bases remaining between them. From germline, CDR1 is SSHAT and CDR2 FNYEAQ (reference sequence).